Only a few counts were recorded for the clone carrying this TCR beta chain. The antigen is undetermined. This record comes from a study of naive and memory T cell subsets. Study-wide results and limits: In naive cells, over 90% of TCR sequences were seen only once.

CDR1 and CDR2 from the germline V gene are KGHDR and SFDVKD. The CDR3 extends over 14 amino acids. The V gene lost 6 bases and the J gene lost 2 bases, with 7 bases spanning the gap. The beta constant-region primer was an equimolar mix of two oligonucleotides covering TRBC1 and TRBC2. An oligonucleotide with the SP2 primer and a 12-nucleotide UMI was ligated to the cDNA 3' end. A single record per CDR3 protein comes from TCRdb applying MiXCR to the UMI-ligation and nested PCR reads. This sample has around 4,600 distinct CDR3 sequences, with just over 7% found just once. CD8 T cells were positively selected from what remained after CD4 positive selection.

Sequenced material: CD4+ TEMRA cells from blood. Stated subset: effector memory re-expressing CD45RA, CD45RA+ CD27-. The origin of this receptor is a human donor in good health. This sequence joins TRBV24-1 and TRBJ2-6, with D hard to call. The CDR3 DNA is TGTGCCACCAGTCCGGCTGCTGGGGCCAACGTCCTGACTTTC. Translated, it gives CATSPAAGANVLTF.